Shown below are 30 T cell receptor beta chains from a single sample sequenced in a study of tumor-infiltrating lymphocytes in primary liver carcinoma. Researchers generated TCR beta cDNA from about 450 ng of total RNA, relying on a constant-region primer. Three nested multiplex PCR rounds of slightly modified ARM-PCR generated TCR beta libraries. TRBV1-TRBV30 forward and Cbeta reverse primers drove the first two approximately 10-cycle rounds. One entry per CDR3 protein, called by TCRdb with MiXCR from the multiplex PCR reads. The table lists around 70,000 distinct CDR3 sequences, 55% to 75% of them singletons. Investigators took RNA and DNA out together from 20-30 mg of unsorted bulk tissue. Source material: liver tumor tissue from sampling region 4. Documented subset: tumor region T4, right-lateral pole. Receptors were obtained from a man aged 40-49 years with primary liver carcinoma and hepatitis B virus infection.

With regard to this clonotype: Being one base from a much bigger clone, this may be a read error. CDR3 region: CASSGGIYNEQFF. The CDR3 bases are TGTGCCAGCAGCGGTGGGATCTACAATGAGCAGTTCTTC. The rearrangement joins TRBV7-9 to TRBJ2-1; D is uncertain. Trimming stripped 5 bases from V and 3 bases from J, with 8 bases between. This CDR3 has 13 residues. Germline CDR1 and CDR2: SEHNR and FQNEAQ (reference sequence).

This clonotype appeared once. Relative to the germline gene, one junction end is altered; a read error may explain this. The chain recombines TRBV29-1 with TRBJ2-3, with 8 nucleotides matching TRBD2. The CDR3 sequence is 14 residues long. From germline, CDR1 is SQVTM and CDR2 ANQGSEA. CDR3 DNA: TGCAGCGTTGGGACTAGCAGGTTACCAGATACACAGTATTTT. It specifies CSVGTSRLPDTQYF.

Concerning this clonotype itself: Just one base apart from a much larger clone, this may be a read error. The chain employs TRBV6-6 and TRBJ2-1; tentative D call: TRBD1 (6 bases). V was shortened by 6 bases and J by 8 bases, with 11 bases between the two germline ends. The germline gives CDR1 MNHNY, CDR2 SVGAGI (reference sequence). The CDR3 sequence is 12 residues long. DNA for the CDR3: TGTGCCAGCAGCCCGGCAGGGGATGAGCAGTTCTTC. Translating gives CASSPAGDEQFF.

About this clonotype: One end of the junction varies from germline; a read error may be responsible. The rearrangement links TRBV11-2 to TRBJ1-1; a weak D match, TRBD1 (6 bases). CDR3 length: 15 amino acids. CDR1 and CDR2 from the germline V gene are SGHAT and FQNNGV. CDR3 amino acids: CASSLPRGMNTEALF. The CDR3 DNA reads TGTGCCAGCAGCTTACCCAGGGGCATGAACACTGAGGCTCTGTTT.

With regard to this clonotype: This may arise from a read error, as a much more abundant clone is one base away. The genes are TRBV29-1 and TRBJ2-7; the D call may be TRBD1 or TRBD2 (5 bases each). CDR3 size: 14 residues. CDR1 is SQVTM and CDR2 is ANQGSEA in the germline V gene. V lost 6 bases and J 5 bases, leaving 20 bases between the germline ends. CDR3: CSVPTGASTHEQYF. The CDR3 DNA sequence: TGCAGCGTGCCCACCGGGGCTAGTACCCACGAGCAGTACTTC.

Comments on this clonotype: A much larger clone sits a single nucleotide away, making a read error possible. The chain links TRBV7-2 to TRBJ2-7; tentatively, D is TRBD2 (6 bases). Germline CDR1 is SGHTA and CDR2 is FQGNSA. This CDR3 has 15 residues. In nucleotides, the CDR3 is TGTGCCAGCAGCTCCTTTAGCGGTTTTGCCTACAAGCAGTACTTC. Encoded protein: CASSSFSGFAYKQYF.

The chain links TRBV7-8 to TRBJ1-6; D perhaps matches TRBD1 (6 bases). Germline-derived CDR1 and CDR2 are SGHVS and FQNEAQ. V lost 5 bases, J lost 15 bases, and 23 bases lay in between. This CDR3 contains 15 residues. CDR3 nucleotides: TGTGCCAGCAGCATCCAGGGGAGGGAGAATTTACTCCTCCACTTT. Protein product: CASSIQGRENLLLHF.

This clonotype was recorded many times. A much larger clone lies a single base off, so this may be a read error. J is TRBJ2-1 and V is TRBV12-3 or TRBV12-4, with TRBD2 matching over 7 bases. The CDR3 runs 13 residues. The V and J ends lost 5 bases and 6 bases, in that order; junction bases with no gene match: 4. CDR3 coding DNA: TGTGCCAGCAGTCCGACTAGCACCAATGAGCAGTTCTTC. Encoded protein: CASSPTSTNEQFF.

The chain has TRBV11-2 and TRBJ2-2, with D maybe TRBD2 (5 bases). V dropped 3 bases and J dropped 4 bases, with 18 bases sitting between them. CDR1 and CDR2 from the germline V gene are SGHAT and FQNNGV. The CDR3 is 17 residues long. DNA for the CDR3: TGTGCCAGCAGCTTTGGTCGGGATAGGGCCGGCACCGGGGAGCTGTTTTTT. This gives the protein CASSFGRDRAGTGELFF.

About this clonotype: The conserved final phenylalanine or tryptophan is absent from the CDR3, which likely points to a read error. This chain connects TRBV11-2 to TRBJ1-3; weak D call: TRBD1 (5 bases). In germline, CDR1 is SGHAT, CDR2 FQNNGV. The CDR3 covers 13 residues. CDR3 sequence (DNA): TGTACATCAGCCCAGGGAGCTGGAAACACCATATATTTG. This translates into CTSAQGAGNTIYL.

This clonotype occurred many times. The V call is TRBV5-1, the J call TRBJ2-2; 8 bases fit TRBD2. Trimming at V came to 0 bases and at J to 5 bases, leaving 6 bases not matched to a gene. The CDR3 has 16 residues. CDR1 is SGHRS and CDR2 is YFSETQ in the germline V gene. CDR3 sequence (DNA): TGCGCCAGCAGCTTGGGATTTGGGACTAGTACCGGGGAGCTGTTTTTT. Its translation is CASSLGFGTSTGELFF.

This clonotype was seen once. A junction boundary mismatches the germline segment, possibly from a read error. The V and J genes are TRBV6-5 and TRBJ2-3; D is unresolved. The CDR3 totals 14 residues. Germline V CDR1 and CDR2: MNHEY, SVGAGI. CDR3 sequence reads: CASNYDDSADKQYF. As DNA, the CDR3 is TGTGCCAGCAATTACGACGATTCAGCAGATAAGCAGTATTTT.

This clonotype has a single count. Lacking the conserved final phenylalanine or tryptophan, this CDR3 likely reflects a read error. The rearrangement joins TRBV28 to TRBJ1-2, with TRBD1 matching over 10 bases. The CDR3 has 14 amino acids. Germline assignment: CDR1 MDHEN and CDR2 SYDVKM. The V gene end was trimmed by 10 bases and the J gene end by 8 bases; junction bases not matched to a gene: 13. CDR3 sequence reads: CANRNPGQGSGYTS. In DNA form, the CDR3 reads TGTGCCAACAGGAACCCGGGACAGGGGAGCGGCTACACCTCC.

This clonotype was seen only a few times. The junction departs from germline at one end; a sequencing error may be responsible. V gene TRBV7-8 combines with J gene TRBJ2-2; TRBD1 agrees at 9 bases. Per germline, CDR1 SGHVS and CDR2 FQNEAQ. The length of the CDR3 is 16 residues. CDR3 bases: TGTGCCAGCACCGGGACAGGGCGCTTGAACACCGGGCAGCTGTTTTTT. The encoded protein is CASTGTGRLNTGQLFF.

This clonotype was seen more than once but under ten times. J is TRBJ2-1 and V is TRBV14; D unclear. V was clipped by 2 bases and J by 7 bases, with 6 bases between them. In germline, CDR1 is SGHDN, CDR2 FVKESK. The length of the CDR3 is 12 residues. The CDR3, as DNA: TGTGCCAGCAGCCAAATGAGGAATGAGCAGTTCTTC. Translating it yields CASSQMRNEQFF.

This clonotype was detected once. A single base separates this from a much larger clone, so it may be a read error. The CDR3 protein is CASSQTGVPGPYNEQYF. The CDR3 DNA is TGTGCCAGCAGCCAAACCGGGGTCCCCGGGCCGTACAATGAGCAGTACTTC. The V and J genes are TRBV5-6 and TRBJ2-1, with D perhaps matching TRBD2 (5 bases). The DNA end favors TRBJ2-7, so the J call may be wrong. CDR3 length: 17 amino acids. Germline lookup yields CDR1 SGHDT and CDR2 YYEEEE.

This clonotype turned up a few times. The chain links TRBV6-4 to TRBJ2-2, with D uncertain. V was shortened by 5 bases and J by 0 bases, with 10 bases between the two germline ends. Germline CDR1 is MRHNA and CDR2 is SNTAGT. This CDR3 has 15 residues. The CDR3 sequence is CASSLTASNTGELFF. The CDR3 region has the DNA TGTGCCAGCAGTCTCACCGCCTCGAACACCGGGGAGCTGTTTTTT.

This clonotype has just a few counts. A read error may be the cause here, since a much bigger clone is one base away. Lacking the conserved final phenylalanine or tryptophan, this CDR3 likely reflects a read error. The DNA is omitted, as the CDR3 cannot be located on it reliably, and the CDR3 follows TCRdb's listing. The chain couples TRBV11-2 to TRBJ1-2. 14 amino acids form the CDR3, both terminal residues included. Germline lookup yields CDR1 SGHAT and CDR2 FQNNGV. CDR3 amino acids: CASSTLGGLRGCTL.

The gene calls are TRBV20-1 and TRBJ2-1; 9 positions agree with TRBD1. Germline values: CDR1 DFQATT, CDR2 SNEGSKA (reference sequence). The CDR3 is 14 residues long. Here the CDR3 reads CTAWTGDAVNEQFF. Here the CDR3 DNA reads TGCACTGCATGGACAGGGGATGCCGTCAATGAGCAGTTCTTC.

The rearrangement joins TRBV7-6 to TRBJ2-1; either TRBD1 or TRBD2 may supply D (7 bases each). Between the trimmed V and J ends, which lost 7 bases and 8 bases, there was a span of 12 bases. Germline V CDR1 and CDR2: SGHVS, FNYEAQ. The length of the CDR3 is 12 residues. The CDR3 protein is CASTTGRDEQFF. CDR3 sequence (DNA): TGTGCCAGCACGACAGGGAGGGATGAGCAGTTCTTC.

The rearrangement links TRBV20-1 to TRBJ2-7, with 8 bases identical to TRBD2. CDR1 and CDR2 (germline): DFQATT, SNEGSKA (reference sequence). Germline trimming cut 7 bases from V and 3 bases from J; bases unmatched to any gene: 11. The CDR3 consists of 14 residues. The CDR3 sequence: CSVQRASGYYEQYF. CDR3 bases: TGCAGTGTTCAAAGGGCTAGCGGGTACTACGAGCAGTACTTC.

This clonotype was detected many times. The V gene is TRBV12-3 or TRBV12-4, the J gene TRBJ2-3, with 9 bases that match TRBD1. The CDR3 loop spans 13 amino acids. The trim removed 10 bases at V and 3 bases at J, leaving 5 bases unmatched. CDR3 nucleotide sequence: TGTGCCACCGAGACAGGGGGTACAGATACGCAGTATTTT. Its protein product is CATETGGTDTQYF.

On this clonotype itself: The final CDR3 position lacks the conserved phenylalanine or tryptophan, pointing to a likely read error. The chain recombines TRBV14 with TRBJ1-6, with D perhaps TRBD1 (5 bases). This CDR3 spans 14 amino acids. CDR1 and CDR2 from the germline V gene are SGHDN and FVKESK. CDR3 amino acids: CASSQWGGNSSLHV. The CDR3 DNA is TGTGCCAGCAGCCAGTGGGGGGGTAATTCATCCCTCCACGTT.

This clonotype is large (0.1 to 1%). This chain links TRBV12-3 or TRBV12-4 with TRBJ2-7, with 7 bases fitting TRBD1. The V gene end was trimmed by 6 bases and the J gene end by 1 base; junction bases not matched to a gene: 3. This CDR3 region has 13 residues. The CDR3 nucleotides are TGTGCCAGCAGACTGGGACAGTCCTACGAGCAGTACTTC. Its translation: CASRLGQSYEQYF.

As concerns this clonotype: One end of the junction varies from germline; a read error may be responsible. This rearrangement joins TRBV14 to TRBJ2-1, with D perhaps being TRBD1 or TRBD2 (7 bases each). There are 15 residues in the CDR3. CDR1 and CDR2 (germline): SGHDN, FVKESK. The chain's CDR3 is CASPSGTDQVREQLF. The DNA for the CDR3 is TGTGCCAGCCCCAGCGGGACAGATCAGGTACGGGAGCAGTTATTC.

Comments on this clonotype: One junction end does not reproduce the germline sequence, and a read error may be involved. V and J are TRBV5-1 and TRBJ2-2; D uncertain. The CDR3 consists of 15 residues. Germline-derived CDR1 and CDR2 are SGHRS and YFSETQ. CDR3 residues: CAGSHPPQNTGELFF. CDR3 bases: TGCGCCGGCAGTCACCCCCCTCAGAACACCGGGGAGCTGTTTTTT.

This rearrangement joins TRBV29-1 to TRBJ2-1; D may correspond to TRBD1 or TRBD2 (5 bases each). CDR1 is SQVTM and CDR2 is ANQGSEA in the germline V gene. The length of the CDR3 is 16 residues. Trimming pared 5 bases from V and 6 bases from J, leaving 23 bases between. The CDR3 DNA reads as TGCAGCGTTCTGGGGCCCACTAGTGATGTGGGCAATGAGCAGTTCTTC. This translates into CSVLGPTSDVGNEQFF.

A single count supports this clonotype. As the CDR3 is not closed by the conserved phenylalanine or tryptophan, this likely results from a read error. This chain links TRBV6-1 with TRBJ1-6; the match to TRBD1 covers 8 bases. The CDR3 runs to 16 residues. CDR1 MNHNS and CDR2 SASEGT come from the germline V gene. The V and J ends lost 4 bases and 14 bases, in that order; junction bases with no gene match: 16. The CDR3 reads CASSARAGQVVLALHL. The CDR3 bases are TGTGCCAGCAGTGCTAGGGCGGGACAGGTCGTCTTGGCCCTCCACTTA.

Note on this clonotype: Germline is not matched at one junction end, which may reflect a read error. For the CDR3, the DNA is TGCAACGTTGAGGCCCACCTCGGGTGTCAGACCCAGTACTTC. It yields the protein CNVEAHLGCQTQYF. This rearrangement joins TRBV29-1 to TRBJ2-5; no definite D call. CDR3 length: 14 residues. Germline V CDR1 and CDR2: SQVTM, ANQGSEA.

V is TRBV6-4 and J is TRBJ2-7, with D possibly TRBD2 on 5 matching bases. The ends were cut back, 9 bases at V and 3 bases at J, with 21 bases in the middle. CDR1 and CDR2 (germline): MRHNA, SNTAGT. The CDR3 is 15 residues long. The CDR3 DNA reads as TGTGCCAGAACTCTCGAGTTCGACCGGGACTACGAGCAGTACTTC. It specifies CARTLEFDRDYEQYF.